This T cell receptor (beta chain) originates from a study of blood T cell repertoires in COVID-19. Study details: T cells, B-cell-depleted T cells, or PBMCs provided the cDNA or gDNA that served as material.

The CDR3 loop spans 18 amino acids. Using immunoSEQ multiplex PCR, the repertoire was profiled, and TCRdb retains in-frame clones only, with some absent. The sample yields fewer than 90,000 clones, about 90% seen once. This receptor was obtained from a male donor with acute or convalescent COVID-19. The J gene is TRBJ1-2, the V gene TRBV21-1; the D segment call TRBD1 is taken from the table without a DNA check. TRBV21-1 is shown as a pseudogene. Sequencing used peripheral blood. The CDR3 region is CASSLNGTRTGGFYGYTF. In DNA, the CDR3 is TGTGCCAGCAGCTTAAATGGGACCCGGACAGGAGGATTCTATGGCTACACCTTC.